This TCR beta chain stems from a study of cytomegalovirus exposure and HLA in healthy donors. About the research overall: Among the 300 to 500 donors who were genotyped, approximately 84% fell in the genetic ancestry cluster that is associated with self-reported Caucasian donors.

Concerning this clone itself: What it recognizes is unknown.

General observations from the study: By HLA locus, TCR association rates varied in a later analysis, with DRB1 showing the most and HLA-C the fewest. Among TCR beta chains, those listed as cytomegalovirus-associated numbered over 150.

Primers for the PCR totalled 60 Vbeta and 13 Jbeta. Assay used: immunoSEQ multiplex PCR; TCRdb lists only in-frame clones, some missing. Among 150,000 to 200,000 clones listed, about 80% were seen once. The sample was PBMCs. This sequence was found in a woman aged 25 to 39 in good health and CMV-seropositive.

CDR3 bases: TGTGCCAGCATGATGGGGACAGGCCTAAATCAGCCCCAGCATTTT. Protein product: CASMMGTGLNQPQHF. The chain joins TRBV6-4 to TRBJ1-5, with TRBD1 matching over 8 bases. The V and J ends lost 7 bases and 4 bases, in that order; junction bases with no gene match: 9. The CDR3 length is 15 residues. Germline CDR1 is MRHNA and CDR2 is SNTAGT.